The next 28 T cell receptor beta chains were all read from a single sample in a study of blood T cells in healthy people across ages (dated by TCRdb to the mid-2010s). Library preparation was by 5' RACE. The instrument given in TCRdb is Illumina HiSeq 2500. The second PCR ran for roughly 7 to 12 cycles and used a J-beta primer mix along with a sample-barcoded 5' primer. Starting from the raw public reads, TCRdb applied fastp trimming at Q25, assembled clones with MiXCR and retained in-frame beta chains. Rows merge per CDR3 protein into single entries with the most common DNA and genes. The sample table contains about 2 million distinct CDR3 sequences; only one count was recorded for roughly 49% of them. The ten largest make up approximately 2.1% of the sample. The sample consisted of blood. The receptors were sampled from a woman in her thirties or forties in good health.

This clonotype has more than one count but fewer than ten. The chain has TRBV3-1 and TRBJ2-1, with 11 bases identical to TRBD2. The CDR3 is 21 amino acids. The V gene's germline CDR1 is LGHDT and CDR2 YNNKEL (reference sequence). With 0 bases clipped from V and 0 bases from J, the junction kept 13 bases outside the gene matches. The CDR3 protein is CASSQDTPALAGGISYNEQFF. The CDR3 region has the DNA TGTGCCAGCAGCCAAGATACCCCTGCCCTAGCGGGGGGTATCTCCTACAATGAGCAGTTCTTC.

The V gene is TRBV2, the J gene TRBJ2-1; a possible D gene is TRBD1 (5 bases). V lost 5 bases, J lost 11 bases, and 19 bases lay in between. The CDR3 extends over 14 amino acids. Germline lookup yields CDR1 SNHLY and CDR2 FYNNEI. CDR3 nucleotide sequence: TGTGCCAGCAGTTTGGACGGCGCAAGGGGAAAGCAGTTCTTC. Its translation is CASSLDGARGKQFF.

Written as DNA, the CDR3 is TGTGCCAGCAGTTTATATGGGGGTGGGACCAAAAACATTCAGTACTTC. It is translated as CASSLYGGGTKNIQYF. The genes are TRBV27 and TRBJ2-4; D may correspond to TRBD1 or TRBD2 (5 bases each). CDR1 and CDR2 from the germline V gene are MNHEY and SMNVEV (reference sequence). CDR3 length: 16 residues. Trimming pared 1 base from V and 2 bases from J, leaving 12 bases between.

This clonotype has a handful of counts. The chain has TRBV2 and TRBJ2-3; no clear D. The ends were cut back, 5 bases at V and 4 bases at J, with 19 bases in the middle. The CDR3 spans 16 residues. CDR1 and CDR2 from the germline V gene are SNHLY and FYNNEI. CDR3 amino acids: CASSLSPNPWADTQYF. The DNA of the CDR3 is TGTGCCAGCAGTCTTTCACCGAACCCATGGGCAGATACGCAGTATTTT.

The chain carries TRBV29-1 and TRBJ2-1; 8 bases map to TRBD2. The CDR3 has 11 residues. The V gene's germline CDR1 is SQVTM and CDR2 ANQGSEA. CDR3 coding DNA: TGCAGAGCGGGGGCTTACAATGAGCAGTTCTTC. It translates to CRAGAYNEQFF.

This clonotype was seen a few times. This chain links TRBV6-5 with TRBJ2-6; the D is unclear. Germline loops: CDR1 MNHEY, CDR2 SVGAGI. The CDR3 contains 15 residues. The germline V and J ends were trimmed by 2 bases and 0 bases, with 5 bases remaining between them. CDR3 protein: CASSYGISGANVLTF. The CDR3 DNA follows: TGTGCCAGCAGTTACGGGATCTCTGGGGCCAACGTCCTGACTTTC.

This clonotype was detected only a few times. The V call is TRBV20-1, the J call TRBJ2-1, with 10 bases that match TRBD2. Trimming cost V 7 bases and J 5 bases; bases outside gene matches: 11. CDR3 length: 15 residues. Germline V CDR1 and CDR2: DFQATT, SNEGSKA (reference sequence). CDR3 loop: CSVPTSGGADNEQFF. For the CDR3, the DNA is TGCAGTGTCCCGACCAGCGGGGGGGCCGACAATGAGCAGTTCTTC.

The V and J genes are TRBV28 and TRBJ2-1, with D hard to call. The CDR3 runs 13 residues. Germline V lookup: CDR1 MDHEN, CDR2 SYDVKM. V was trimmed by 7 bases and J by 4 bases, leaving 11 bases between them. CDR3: CASTLDGYNEQFF. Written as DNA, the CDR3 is TGTGCCAGCACCCTGGACGGATACAATGAGCAGTTCTTC.

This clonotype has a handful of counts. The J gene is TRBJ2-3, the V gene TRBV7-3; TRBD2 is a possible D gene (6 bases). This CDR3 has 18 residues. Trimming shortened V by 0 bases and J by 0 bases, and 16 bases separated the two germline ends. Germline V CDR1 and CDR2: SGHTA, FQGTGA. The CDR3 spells CASSLTLPRLASTDTQYF. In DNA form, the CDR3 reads TGTGCCAGCAGCTTAACACTCCCCCGGCTAGCGAGCACAGATACGCAGTATTTT. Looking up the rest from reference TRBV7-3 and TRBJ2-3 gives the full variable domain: GAGVSQTPSNKVTEKGKYVELRCDPISGHTALYWYRQSLGQGPEFLIYFQGTGAADDSGLPNDRFFAVRPEGSVSTLKIQRTERGDSAVYLCASSLTLPRLASTDTQYFGPGTRLTVL.

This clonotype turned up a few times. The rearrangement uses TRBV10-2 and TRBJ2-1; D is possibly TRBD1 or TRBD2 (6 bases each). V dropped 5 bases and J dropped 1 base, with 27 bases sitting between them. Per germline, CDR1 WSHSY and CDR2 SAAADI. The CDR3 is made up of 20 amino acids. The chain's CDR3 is CASSTHRRLAPGASYNEQFF. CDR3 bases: TGCGCCAGCAGTACCCACCGACGGCTAGCCCCGGGGGCATCCTACAATGAGCAGTTCTTC.

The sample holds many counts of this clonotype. The chain's CDR3 is CASSYGASTDTQYF. Here the CDR3 DNA reads TGTGCCAGCAGTTACGGGGCGTCCACAGATACGCAGTATTTT. This chain connects TRBV6-5 to TRBJ2-3; tentatively, D is TRBD1 (5 bases). In germline, CDR1 is MNHEY, CDR2 SVGAGI. V was shortened by 2 bases and J by 2 bases, with 8 bases between the two germline ends. This CDR3 is 14 amino acids long.

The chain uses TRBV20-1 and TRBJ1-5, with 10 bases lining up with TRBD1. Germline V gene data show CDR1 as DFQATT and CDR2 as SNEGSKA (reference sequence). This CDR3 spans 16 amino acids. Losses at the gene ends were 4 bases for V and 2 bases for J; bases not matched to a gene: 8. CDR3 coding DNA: TGCAGTGCTATTGGGACAGGGGTGGGGGGCAATCAGCCCCAGCATTTT. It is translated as CSAIGTGVGGNQPQHF.

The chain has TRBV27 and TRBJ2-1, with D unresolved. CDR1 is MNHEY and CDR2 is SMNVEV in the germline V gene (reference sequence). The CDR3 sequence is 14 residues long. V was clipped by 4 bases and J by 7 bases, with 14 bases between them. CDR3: CASSSYLARNEQFF. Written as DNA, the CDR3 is TGTGCCAGCAGTTCCTATCTGGCGAGAAATGAGCAGTTCTTC.

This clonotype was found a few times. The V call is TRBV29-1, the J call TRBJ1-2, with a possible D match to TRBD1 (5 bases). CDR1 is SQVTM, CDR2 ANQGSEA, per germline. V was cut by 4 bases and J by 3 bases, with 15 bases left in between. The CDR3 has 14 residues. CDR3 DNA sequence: TGCAGCGTTGTAGTATTGGGGGTAGACTATGGCTACACCTTC. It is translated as CSVVVLGVDYGYTF.

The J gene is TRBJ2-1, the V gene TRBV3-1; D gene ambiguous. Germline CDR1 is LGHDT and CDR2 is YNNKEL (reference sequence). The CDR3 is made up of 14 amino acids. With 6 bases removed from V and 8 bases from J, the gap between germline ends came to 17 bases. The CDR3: CASSPSRYRDEQFF. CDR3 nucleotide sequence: TGTGCCAGCAGTCCATCACGTTACCGCGATGAGCAGTTCTTC.

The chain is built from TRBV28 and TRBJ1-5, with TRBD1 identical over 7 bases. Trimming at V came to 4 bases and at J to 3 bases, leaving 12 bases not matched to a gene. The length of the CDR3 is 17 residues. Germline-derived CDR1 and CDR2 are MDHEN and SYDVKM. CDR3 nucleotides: TGTGCCAGCAGTTCGACAGGGACAGAAAATATCAATCAGCCCCAGCATTTT. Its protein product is CASSSTGTENINQPQHF.

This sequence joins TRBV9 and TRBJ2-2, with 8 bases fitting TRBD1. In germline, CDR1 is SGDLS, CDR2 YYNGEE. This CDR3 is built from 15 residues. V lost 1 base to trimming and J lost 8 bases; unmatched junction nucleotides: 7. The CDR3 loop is CASSVRDRPEGELFF. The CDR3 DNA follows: TGTGCCAGCAGCGTACGGGACAGGCCTGAGGGGGAGCTGTTTTTT.

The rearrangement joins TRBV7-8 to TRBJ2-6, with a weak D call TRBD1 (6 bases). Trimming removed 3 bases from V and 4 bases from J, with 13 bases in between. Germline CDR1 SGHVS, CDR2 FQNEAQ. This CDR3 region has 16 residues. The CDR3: CASSFYRVGGANVLTF. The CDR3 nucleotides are TGTGCCAGCAGCTTCTACAGGGTTGGGGGGGCCAACGTCCTGACTTTC.

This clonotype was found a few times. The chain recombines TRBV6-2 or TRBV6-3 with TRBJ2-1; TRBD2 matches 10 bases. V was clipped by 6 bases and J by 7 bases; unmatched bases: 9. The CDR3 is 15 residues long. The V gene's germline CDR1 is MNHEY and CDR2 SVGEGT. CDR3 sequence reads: CASRLSGGAGNEQFF. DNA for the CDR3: TGTGCCAGCAGACTAAGCGGGGGGGCAGGGAATGAGCAGTTCTTC.

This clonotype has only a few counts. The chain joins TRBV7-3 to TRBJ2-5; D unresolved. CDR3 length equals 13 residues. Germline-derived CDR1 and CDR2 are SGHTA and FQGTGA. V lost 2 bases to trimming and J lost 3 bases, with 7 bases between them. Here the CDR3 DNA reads TGTGCCAGCAGCTTAGTAAAGGAAGAGACCCAGTACTTC. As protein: CASSLVKEETQYF.

CDR3 protein: CASRTDTDYGYTF. CDR3 coding DNA: TGTGCCAGCAGAACGGACACCGACTATGGCTACACCTTC. The V gene is TRBV28, the J gene TRBJ1-2; D might be TRBD1 (5 bases). Trimming removed 6 bases from V and 3 bases from J, with 11 bases in between. The germline V gene has CDR1 MDHEN and CDR2 SYDVKM. The CDR3 spans 13 residues.

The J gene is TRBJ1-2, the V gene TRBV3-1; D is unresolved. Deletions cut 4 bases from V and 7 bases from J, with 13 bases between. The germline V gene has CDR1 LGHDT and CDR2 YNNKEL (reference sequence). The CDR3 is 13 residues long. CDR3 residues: CASSRDLGTGYTF. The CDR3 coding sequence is TGTGCCAGCAGCCGCGATTTAGGTACTGGCTACACCTTC.

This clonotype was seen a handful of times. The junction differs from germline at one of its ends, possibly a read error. CDR3 protein: CSGTRGYDEQFF. As DNA, the CDR3 is TGCAGTGGTACTCGTGGCTACGATGAGCAGTTCTTC. The chain is built from TRBV20-1 and TRBJ2-1; D uncertain. Germline CDR1 DFQATT, CDR2 SNEGSKA (reference sequence). The CDR3 consists of 12 residues.

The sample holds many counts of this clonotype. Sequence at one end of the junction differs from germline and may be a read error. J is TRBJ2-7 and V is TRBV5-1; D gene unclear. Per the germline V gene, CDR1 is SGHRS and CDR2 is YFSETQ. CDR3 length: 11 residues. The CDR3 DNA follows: TGTGCCAGCAGCTCCCATTACGAGCAGTACTTC. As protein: CASSSHYEQYF.

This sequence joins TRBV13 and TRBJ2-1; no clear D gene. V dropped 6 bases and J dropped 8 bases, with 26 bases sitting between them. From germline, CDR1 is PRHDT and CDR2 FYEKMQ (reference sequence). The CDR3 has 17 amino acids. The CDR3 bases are TGTGCCAGCAGATCCGCCCCCCTGGGCAGGCTCATGTATGAGCAGTTCTTC. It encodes CASRSAPLGRLMYEQFF.

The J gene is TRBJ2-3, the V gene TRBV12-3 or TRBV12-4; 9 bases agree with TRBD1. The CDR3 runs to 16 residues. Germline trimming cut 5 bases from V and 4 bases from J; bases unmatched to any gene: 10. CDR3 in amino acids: CASSPGTGSRADTQYF. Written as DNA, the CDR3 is TGTGCCAGCAGTCCCGGGACAGGGTCTAGAGCAGATACGCAGTATTTT.

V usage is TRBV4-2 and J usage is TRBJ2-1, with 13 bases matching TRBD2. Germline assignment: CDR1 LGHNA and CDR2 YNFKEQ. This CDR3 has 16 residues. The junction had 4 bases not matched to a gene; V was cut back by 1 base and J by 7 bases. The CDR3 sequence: CASSQVGTSGVNEQFF. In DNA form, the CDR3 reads TGTGCCAGCAGCCAAGTCGGGACTAGCGGGGTGAATGAGCAGTTCTTC.

The CDR3 protein is CSAVPGTSGHNEQFF. The CDR3 DNA is TGCAGTGCTGTACCCGGGACTAGCGGTCACAATGAGCAGTTCTTC. The rearrangement joins TRBV20-1 to TRBJ2-1; 11 bases agree with TRBD2. With V trimmed by 5 bases and J by 5 bases, 8 bases remained unmatched. Per the germline V gene, CDR1 is DFQATT and CDR2 is SNEGSKA (reference sequence). The CDR3 runs 15 residues.